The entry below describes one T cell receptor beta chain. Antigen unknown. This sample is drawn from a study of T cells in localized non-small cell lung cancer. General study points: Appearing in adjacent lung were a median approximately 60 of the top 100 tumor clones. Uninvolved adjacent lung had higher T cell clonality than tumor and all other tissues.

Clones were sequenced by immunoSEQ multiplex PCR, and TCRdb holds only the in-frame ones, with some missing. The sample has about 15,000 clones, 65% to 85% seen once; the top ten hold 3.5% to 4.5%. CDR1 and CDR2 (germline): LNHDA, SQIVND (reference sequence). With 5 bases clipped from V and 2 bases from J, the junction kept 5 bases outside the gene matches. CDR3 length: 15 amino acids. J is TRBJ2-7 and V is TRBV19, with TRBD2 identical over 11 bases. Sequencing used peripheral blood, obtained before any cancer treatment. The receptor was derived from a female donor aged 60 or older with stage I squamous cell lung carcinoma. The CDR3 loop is CASSDPSGGTYEQYF. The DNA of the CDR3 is TGTGCCAGTAGTGACCCTAGCGGGGGGACCTACGAGCAGTACTTC.